This T cell receptor (beta chain) derives from a study of blood T cell repertoires in COVID-19. Across the whole study: Sites in the United States, Italy and Spain provided acute and convalescent COVID-19 samples. Nucleic acid was either cDNA or gDNA, and it came from T cells, B-cell-depleted T cells, or PBMCs.

Per the study methods: Amplification from reference gene primers served as the basis for estimated nucleated cell counts. Sequencing was performed with immunoSEQ multiplex PCR; in TCRdb, only in-frame clones are kept and a portion is missing. D and trimming come from the DNA, and the V and J calls and clone size come from that table. The table has 350,000 or so clones, around 87% seen once. While infection was still active, Seattle patients were enrolled and then followed longitudinally. The specimen was peripheral blood. This receptor was obtained from a woman in her twenties or thirties with COVID-19, enrolled during active disease.

CDR3 nucleotides: TGTGCCAGCAGCTTACGAAGCGGGTACGAGCAGTACTTC. Translation gives CASSLRSGYEQYF. J is TRBJ2-7 and V is TRBV7-3; a possible D gene is TRBD2 (6 bases). The germline CDR1 and CDR2 sequences are SGHTA and FQGTGA. CDR3 length: 13 amino acids. Deletions cut 2 bases from V and 4 bases from J, with 9 bases between.